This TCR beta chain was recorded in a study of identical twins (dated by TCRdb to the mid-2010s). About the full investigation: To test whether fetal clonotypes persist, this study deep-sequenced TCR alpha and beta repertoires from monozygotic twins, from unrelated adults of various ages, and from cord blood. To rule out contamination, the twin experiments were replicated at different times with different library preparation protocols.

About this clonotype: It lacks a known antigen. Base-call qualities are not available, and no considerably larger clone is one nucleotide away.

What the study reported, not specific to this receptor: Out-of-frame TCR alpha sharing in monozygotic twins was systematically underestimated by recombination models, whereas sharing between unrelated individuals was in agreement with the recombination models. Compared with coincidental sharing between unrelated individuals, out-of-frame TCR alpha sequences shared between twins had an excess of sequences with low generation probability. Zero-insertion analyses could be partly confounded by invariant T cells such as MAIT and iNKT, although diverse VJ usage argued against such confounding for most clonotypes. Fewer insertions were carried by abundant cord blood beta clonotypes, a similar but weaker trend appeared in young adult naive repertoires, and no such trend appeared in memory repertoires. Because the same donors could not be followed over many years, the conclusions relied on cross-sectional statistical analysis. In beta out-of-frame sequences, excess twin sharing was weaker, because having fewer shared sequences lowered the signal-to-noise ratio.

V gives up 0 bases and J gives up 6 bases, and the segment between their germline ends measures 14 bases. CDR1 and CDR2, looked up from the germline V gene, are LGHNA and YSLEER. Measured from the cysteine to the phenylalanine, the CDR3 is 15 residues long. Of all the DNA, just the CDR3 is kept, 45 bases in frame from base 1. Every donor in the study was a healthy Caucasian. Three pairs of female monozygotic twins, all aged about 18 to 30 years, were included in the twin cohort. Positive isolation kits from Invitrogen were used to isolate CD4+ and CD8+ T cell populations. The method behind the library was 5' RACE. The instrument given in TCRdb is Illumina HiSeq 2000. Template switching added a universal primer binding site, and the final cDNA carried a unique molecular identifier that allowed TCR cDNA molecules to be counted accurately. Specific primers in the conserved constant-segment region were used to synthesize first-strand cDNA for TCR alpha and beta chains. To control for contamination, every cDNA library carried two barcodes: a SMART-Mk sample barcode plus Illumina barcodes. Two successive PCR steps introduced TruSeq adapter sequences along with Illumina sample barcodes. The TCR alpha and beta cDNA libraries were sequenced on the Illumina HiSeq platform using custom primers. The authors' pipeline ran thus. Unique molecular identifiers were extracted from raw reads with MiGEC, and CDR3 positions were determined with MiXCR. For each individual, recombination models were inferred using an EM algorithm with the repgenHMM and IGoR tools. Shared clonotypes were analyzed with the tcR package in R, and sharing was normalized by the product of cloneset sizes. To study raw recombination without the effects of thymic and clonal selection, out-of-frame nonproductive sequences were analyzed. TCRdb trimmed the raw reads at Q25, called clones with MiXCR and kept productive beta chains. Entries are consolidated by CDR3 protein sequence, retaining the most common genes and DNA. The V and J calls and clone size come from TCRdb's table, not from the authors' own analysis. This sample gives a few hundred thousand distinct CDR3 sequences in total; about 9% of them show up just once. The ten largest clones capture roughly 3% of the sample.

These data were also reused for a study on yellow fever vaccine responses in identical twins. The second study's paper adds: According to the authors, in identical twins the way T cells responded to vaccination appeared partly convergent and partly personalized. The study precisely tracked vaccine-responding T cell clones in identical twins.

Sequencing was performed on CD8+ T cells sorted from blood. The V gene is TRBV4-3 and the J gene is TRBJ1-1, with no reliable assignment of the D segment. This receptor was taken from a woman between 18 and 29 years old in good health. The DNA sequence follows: TGCGCCAGCAGCCAAGATTGGGATATGGGCGCTGAAGCTTTCTTT. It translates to CASSQDWDMGAEAFF.